This T cell receptor beta chain originates from a study of brain metastases from non-small cell lung cancer. Points on this clone: The antigen is undetermined. This sample includes further DNA sequences coding for the same CDR3.

Findings of the study overall: T-cell infiltration was lower in brain metastases than primaries (P < 0.001).

Germline V lookup: CDR1 MDHEN, CDR2 SYDVKM. Trimming at V came to 6 bases and at J to 9 bases, leaving 17 bases not matched to a gene. This CDR3 spans 16 amino acids. Sequenced by immunoSEQ multiplex PCR; TCRdb stores in-frame clones only, minus some. Of under 4,500 clones in the sample, more than 80% were seen once. The rearrangement joins TRBV28 to TRBJ1-2; 9 bases fit TRBD1. Material: primary lung tumor tissue. This sequence was found in a donor at least 40 years old with non-small cell lung cancer. CDR3 DNA: TGTGCCAGCAGGTTAGAACAAGGCCGGGACAGGGCGCGCTACACCTTC. It translates to CASRLEQGRDRARYTF.